A single sample is the source of the 30 T cell receptor beta chains below, sequenced in a study of CD8 T cells in Susac syndrome. An amount of RNA that ranged from about 0.45 to 1 ug was reverse transcribed with random hexamers. TCRdb called the immunoSEQ multiplex PCR reads again in MiXCR, with one record for every CDR3 protein. The data contain some 130,000 distinct CDR3 sequences, more than 85% of them singletons. Sequenced material: CD8+ T cells from PBMCs. The receptors were gathered from a human donor with Susac syndrome.

This sequence joins TRBV20-1 and TRBJ2-1, with D possibly TRBD2 on 5 matching bases. V lost 0 bases and J 2 bases, leaving 14 bases between the germline ends. The CDR3 runs 16 residues. Germline V gives CDR1 DFQATT, CDR2 SNEGSKA (reference sequence). DNA of the CDR3: TGCAGTGCTAGAGATGAGGGATGGAACCCCTACAATGAGCAGTTCTTC. Protein: CSARDEGWNPYNEQFF.

V gene TRBV27 combines with J gene TRBJ2-5, with D maybe TRBD1 (6 bases). The CDR3 extends over 14 amino acids. Germline V gene sequence: CDR1 MNHEY, CDR2 SMNVEV (reference sequence). V dropped 5 bases and J dropped 3 bases, with 13 bases sitting between them. DNA for the CDR3: TGTGCCAGCAGTCTCCCGGACAGCAAAGAGACCCAGTACTTC. Its protein is CASSLPDSKETQYF.

This clonotype appeared once. The genes are TRBV12-3 or TRBV12-4 and TRBJ2-7, with a tentative D call TRBD2 (5 bases). The CDR3 has 11 residues. Deletions cut 6 bases from V and 4 bases from J, with 7 bases between. CDR3 nucleotides: TGTGCCAGCAGGGGAGATTACGAGCAGTACTTC. Translated: CASRGDYEQYF.

This chain links TRBV6-5 with TRBJ1-2, with TRBD1 matching 9 bases. The CDR3 contains 12 residues. Per the germline V gene, CDR1 is MNHEY and CDR2 is SVGAGI. Losses at the gene ends were 7 bases for V and 6 bases for J; bases not matched to a gene: 3. The CDR3 reads CASKTGGDGYTF. The CDR3 nucleotides read TGTGCCAGCAAAACAGGGGGCGATGGCTACACCTTC.

This chain links TRBV19 with TRBJ1-5; D may be TRBD1 (5 bases). The V end was cut by 5 bases, the J end by 4 bases, with 6 bases between. CDR1 LNHDA and CDR2 SQIVND come from the germline V gene (reference sequence). The CDR3 is 12 amino acids. The DNA of the CDR3 is TGTGCCAGTAGTCCAGGGAATCAGCCCCAGCATTTT. Protein sequence: CASSPGNQPQHF.

The rearrangement joins TRBV6-6 to TRBJ1-5; D is uncertain. V lost 0 bases, J lost 1 base, and 7 bases lay in between. CDR3 length equals 15 residues. The germline gives CDR1 MNHNY, CDR2 SVGAGI (reference sequence). The CDR3 reads CASSYSADSNQPQHF. The CDR3 DNA sequence: TGTGCCAGCAGTTACTCTGCGGACAGCAATCAGCCCCAGCATTTT.

The DNA for the CDR3 is TGCAGCGCCGCTGCGGGTCCCCTCTACGAGCAGTACTTC. This codes for CSAAAGPLYEQYF. The V call is TRBV29-1, the J call TRBJ2-7; a weak D match, TRBD2 (5 bases). Germline CDR1 is SQVTM and CDR2 is ANQGSEA. V lost 7 bases to trimming and J lost 3 bases, with 16 bases between them. This CDR3 has 13 residues.

This chain joins TRBV29-1 and TRBJ2-1; TRBD1 aligns across 9 bases. V shed 3 bases and J 8 bases; nucleotides not matched to a gene: 5. The CDR3 contains 13 residues. Looked up from germline, CDR1 is SQVTM and CDR2 is ANQGSEA. DNA of the CDR3: TGCAGCGTTGACCGGGGACAGGGCGATGAGCAGTTCTTC. It codes for CSVDRGQGDEQFF.

The chain carries TRBV6-5 and TRBJ2-7, with D possibly matching TRBD1 (6 bases). Trimming removed 7 bases from V and 2 bases from J, with 15 bases in between. There are 14 residues in the CDR3. Germline lookup yields CDR1 MNHEY and CDR2 SVGAGI. The CDR3 is CASIRTAAPYEQYF. Here the CDR3 DNA reads TGTGCCAGCATCCGGACAGCCGCCCCCTACGAGCAGTACTTC.

This rearrangement joins TRBV20-1 to TRBJ2-1; possibly TRBD2 for D (5 bases). The CDR3 totals 14 residues. Germline values: CDR1 DFQATT, CDR2 SNEGSKA (reference sequence). V was cut by 6 bases and J by 7 bases, with 19 bases left in between. This chain's CDR3 is CSAASPGLENEQFF. CDR3 bases: TGCAGTGCCGCAAGCCCAGGACTCGAGAATGAGCAGTTCTTC.

Only a few counts were recorded for this clonotype. This chain links TRBV7-9 with TRBJ1-4, with D tentatively TRBD1 (5 bases). Trimming removed 8 bases at V and 7 bases at J, with 14 bases between. The CDR3 has 13 amino acids. Germline values: CDR1 SEHNR, CDR2 FQNEAQ (reference sequence). CDR3: CASVGAPSEKLFF. The CDR3, as DNA: TGTGCCAGCGTAGGGGCTCCGAGTGAAAAACTGTTTTTT.

This sequence joins TRBV11-2 and TRBJ2-2, with a possible D match to TRBD2 (7 bases). The CDR3 loop spans 15 amino acids. Germline V gene data show CDR1 as SGHAT and CDR2 as FQNNGV. V lost 4 bases, J lost 6 bases, and 15 bases lay in between. CDR3 sequence: CASSSQWGGPGELFF. The CDR3 DNA sequence: TGTGCCAGCAGCTCCCAATGGGGGGGCCCCGGGGAGCTGTTTTTT.

The chain joins TRBV7-2 to TRBJ2-3; D remains unclear. V lost 4 bases and J lost 2, with 19 bases in between. This CDR3 is 17 amino acids long. Germline V gene sequence: CDR1 SGHTA, CDR2 FQGNSA. The CDR3 coding sequence is TGTGCCAGCAGCTCGACCTCGTGGCGAGCAGACACAGATACGCAGTATTTT. As protein: CASSSTSWRADTDTQYF.

This clonotype appeared a single time. The chain is built from TRBV28 and TRBJ2-2; TRBD1 might be the D (5 bases). Trimming took 2 bases from V and 6 from J, leaving 16 bases between them. CDR3 length: 16 amino acids. Germline CDR1 MDHEN, CDR2 SYDVKM. CDR3 nucleotide sequence: TGTGCCAGCAGTTTAGCTGTGGGGCCGAGAGCCGGGGAGCTGTTTTTT. Translating it yields CASSLAVGPRAGELFF.

V is TRBV14 and J is TRBJ1-1, with unresolved D. The CDR3 is 18 residues long. The ends were cut back, 0 bases at V and 3 bases at J, with 20 bases in the middle. Germline V gene sequence: CDR1 SGHDN, CDR2 FVKESK. The CDR3 protein is CASSQDYGPSLQDTEAFF. CDR3 sequence (DNA): TGTGCCAGCAGCCAAGATTATGGACCGTCTCTTCAGGACACTGAAGCTTTCTTT.

V is TRBV20-1 and J is TRBJ2-7; 10 bases map to TRBD2. The germline gives CDR1 DFQATT, CDR2 SNEGSKA (reference sequence). This CDR3 contains 16 residues. V shed 1 base, J shed 6 bases, and the junction held 12 bases outside the gene matches. The CDR3 here is CSARGPRLAGELEQYF. CDR3 in DNA: TGCAGTGCTAGAGGTCCCCGGCTAGCGGGAGAACTCGAGCAGTACTTC.

In its sample, this clonotype was seen once. The gene calls are TRBV5-1 and TRBJ2-3; D not resolved. Looked up from germline, CDR1 is SGHRS and CDR2 is YFSETQ. The CDR3 contains 16 residues. The V gene lost 1 base and the J gene lost 3 bases, with 15 bases spanning the gap. CDR3 protein: CASSLFVGPWTDTQYF. The DNA for the CDR3 is TGCGCCAGCAGCTTGTTTGTGGGCCCGTGGACAGATACGCAGTATTTT.

The V and J genes are TRBV13 and TRBJ2-1, with 8 bases fitting TRBD2. Germline loops: CDR1 PRHDT, CDR2 FYEKMQ (reference sequence). The CDR3 spans 16 residues. Unmatched junction bases numbered 12, after V lost 3 bases and J lost 8 bases. Written as DNA, the CDR3 is TGTGCCAGCAGCTTCAAAGCGGGAGATCTGCCGGATGAGCAGTTCTTC. Protein sequence: CASSFKAGDLPDEQFF.

The chain recombines TRBV28 with TRBJ1-1, with D unresolved. The CDR3 sequence is 15 residues long. The V gene lost 1 base and the J gene lost 0 bases, with 9 bases spanning the gap. CDR1 and CDR2 (germline): MDHEN, SYDVKM. CDR3 in DNA: TGTGCCAGCAGTTTATTGCCGGAGATGAACACTGAAGCTTTCTTT. Its protein is CASSLLPEMNTEAFF.

This chain joins TRBV5-1 and TRBJ2-1; 11 bases line up with TRBD2. V gave up 6 bases and J gave up 2 bases; unmatched junction bases: 4. Germline values: CDR1 SGHRS, CDR2 YFSETQ. The CDR3 runs to 15 residues. The CDR3 is CASTPTSGTYNEQFF. CDR3 in DNA: TGCGCCAGCACCCCGACTAGCGGGACCTACAATGAGCAGTTCTTC.

The chain links TRBV7-9 to TRBJ1-1; D is ambiguous. Germline assignment: CDR1 SEHNR and CDR2 FQNEAQ (reference sequence). The V gene lost 4 bases and the J gene lost 0 bases, with 9 bases spanning the gap. The CDR3 is 14 amino acids. The DNA of the CDR3 is TGTGCCAGCAGCTGGTCCCAGGTGAACACTGAAGCTTTCTTT. It yields the protein CASSWSQVNTEAFF. Filled out from reference TRBV7-9 and TRBJ1-1, the complete variable domain reads DTGVSQNPRHKITKRGQNVTFRCDPISEHNRLYWYRQTLGQGPEFLTYFQNEAQLEKSRLLSDRFSAERPKGSFSTLEIQRTEQGDSAMYLCASSWSQVNTEAFFGQGTRLTVV.

The rearrangement uses TRBV15 and TRBJ1-5, with D perhaps matching TRBD1 (5 bases). V was cut by 0 bases and J by 6 bases, with 12 bases left in between. CDR1 and CDR2 (germline): LNHNV, YYDKDF (reference sequence). The CDR3 extends over 15 amino acids. This CDR3 is CATSRDKGIGQPQHF. CDR3 DNA: TGTGCCACCAGCAGAGATAAGGGGATAGGTCAGCCCCAGCATTTT.

This sequence joins TRBV29-1 and TRBJ1-2, with 9 bases aligning to TRBD1. From germline, CDR1 is SQVTM and CDR2 ANQGSEA. Trimming at V came to 1 base and at J to 4 bases, leaving 7 bases not matched to a gene. CDR3 size: 15 residues. CDR3 protein: CSVEGGQGWTYGYTF. The CDR3 DNA reads as TGCAGCGTTGAAGGGGGACAGGGATGGACCTATGGCTACACCTTC.

This chain uses TRBV4-1 with TRBJ2-7; no definite D call. Germline loops: CDR1 MGHRA, CDR2 YSYEKL. V dropped 0 bases and J dropped 2 bases, with 8 bases sitting between them. This CDR3 spans 14 amino acids. For the CDR3, the DNA is TGCGCCAGCAGCCAAGACAGGTGGGCCTACGAGCAGTACTTC. Its protein product is CASSQDRWAYEQYF.

V usage is TRBV13 and J usage is TRBJ1-2; TRBD1 is a possible D gene (5 bases). The CDR3 consists of 12 residues. Germline CDR1 reads PRHDT; CDR2 reads FYEKMQ (reference sequence). Trimming left V 3 bases short and J 7 bases short, with 9 bases between. The DNA of the CDR3 is TGTGCCAGCAGCTTGGACACCCCTGGCTACACCTTC. Protein product: CASSLDTPGYTF.

V gene TRBV7-2 combines with J gene TRBJ1-1; the D gene is possibly TRBD1 (5 bases). CDR1 is SGHTA and CDR2 is FQGNSA in the germline V gene. This CDR3 comprises 13 residues. Trimming took off 7 bases at V and 1 base at J, with 10 bases between the two ends. CDR3 residues: CASTSGGNTEAFF. The CDR3 nucleotides read TGTGCCAGCACATCCGGGGGGAACACTGAAGCTTTCTTT. The variable domain in full, completed from reference TRBV7-2 and TRBJ1-1, reads GAGVSQSPSNKVTEKGKDVELRCDPISGHTALYWYRQSLGQGLEFLIYFQGNSAPDKSGLPSDRFSAERTGGSVSTLTIQRTQQEDSAVYLCASTSGGNTEAFFGQGTRLTVV.

V is TRBV30 and J is TRBJ2-7; TRBD1 matches 11 bases. Germline CDR1 reads GTSNPN; CDR2 reads SVGIG (reference sequence). CDR3 length equals 13 residues. The J segment lost 5 bases and the V segment lost 4 bases, leaving 4 bases of the junction unmatched. CDR3 loop: CAWTGQGADEQYF. CDR3 coding DNA: TGTGCCTGGACCGGACAGGGGGCGGACGAGCAGTACTTC. The whole variable domain, filled in from reference TRBV30 and TRBJ2-7, reads SQTIHQWPATLVQPVGSPLSLECTVEGTSNPNLYWYRQAAGRGLQLLFYSVGIGQISSEVPQNLSASRPQDRQFILSSKKLLLSDSGFYLCAWTGQGADEQYFGPGTRLTVT.

This chain links TRBV4-1 with TRBJ1-1; 7 bases map to TRBD1. Germline CDR1 MGHRA, CDR2 YSYEKL. The CDR3 contains 15 residues. Losses at the gene ends were 5 bases for V and 4 bases for J; bases not matched to a gene: 10. CDR3 protein: CASSSRAGGGTEAFF. CDR3 in DNA: TGCGCCAGCAGCAGTCGGGCAGGGGGTGGCACTGAAGCTTTCTTT.

This chain links TRBV5-1 with TRBJ2-7, with D uncertain. This CDR3 has 15 amino acids. CDR1 is SGHRS and CDR2 is YFSETQ in the germline V gene. V shed 5 bases and J shed 4 bases, with 19 bases lying between them. CDR3 coding DNA: TGCGCCAGCAGAGAGGATTTGGGCCTCGATTACGAGCAGTACTTC. It is translated as CASREDLGLDYEQYF.

The chain carries TRBV9 and TRBJ1-2, with 10 bases aligning to TRBD1. Trimming at V came to 3 bases and at J to 1 base, leaving 3 bases not matched to a gene. CDR1 is SGDLS, CDR2 YYNGEE, per germline. The CDR3 is made up of 15 amino acids. CDR3 sequence reads: CASSGGQGVNYGYTF. CDR3 sequence (DNA): TGTGCCAGCAGCGGAGGACAGGGGGTTAACTATGGCTACACCTTC.